This TCR beta chain was retrieved from a study of blood T cell repertoires in COVID-19. Enrolment of Seattle patients took place during active infection, and they were followed longitudinally. The table came from immunoSEQ multiplex PCR; TCRdb's copy has only in-frame clones and leaves some out. The table includes 350,000 to 450,000 clones, 70% to 90% detected once. This CDR3 is 14 amino acids long. Germline V CDR1 and CDR2: WNHNN, SYGVQD (reference sequence). The V and J ends lost 7 bases and 7 bases respectively, with 17 bases between them. This clone appeared a single time. V and J are TRBV10-1 and TRBJ1-5, with D perhaps matching TRBD1 (6 bases). The clonotype comes from a woman aged 55-69 years with COVID-19, enrolled during active disease. The source material was peripheral blood. CDR3 nucleotides: TGCGCCAGCACCCGGACAGTGACAGGACAGCCCCAGCATTTT. Translation: CASTRTVTGQPQHF.